These 12 T cell receptor beta chains originate from one sample sequenced in a study of T cell repertoires in cytomegalovirus infection. TCRdb re-called the reads through MiXCR, storing one row per CDR3 protein. The sample consists of hundreds of thousands of distinct CDR3 sequences, about 17% of them appearing once. The sample comprised PBMCs. These receptors were taken from a human donor in good health (CMV status not recorded). Some clones in this sample may be carry-over from other donors' samples.

This clonotype was observed at least ten times. V and J are TRBV7-2 and TRBJ1-1, with D unclear. The CDR3 length is 14 residues. Trimming removed 5 bases from V and 4 bases from J, with 14 bases in between. Germline V gives CDR1 SGHTA, CDR2 FQGNSA. CDR3 sequence: CASSLYIPSTEAFF. DNA of the CDR3: TGTGCCAGCAGCCTTTATATCCCCTCCACTGAAGCTTTCTTT. Combining the CDR3 with reference TRBV7-2 and TRBJ1-1 gives the whole variable domain GAGVSQSPSNKVTEKGKDVELRCDPISGHTALYWYRQSLGQGLEFLIYFQGNSAPDKSGLPSDRFSAERTGGSVSTLTIQRTQQEDSAVYLCASSLYIPSTEAFFGQGTRLTVV.

In this sample, this clonotype turned up a few times. Here the CDR3 DNA reads TGTGCCAGCAGCGTAAGCCCGGCTGCGACTAACTATGGCTACACCTTC. Translated, it gives CASSVSPAATNYGYTF. The rearrangement uses TRBV9 and TRBJ1-2; D is uncertain. Germline V gene sequence: CDR1 SGDLS, CDR2 YYNGEE. The CDR3 covers 16 residues. Trimming cost V 1 base and J 0 bases, with 13 bases left between them.

CDR3 amino acids: CASSVVQYTGELFF. CDR3 sequence (DNA): TGTGCCAGCAGCGTAGTCCAGTACACCGGGGAGCTGTTTTTT. The chain joins TRBV9 to TRBJ2-2; D gene uncertain. The V gene's germline CDR1 is SGDLS and CDR2 YYNGEE. The CDR3 has 14 amino acids. The germline V and J ends were trimmed by 0 bases and 3 bases, with 6 bases remaining between them.

The V and J genes are TRBV7-9 and TRBJ1-1; 8 nucleotides line up with TRBD1. V lost 3 bases, J lost 5 bases, and 11 bases stayed unmatched. Germline V gene data show CDR1 as SEHNR and CDR2 as FQNEAQ (reference sequence). This CDR3 has 16 residues. This CDR3 is CASSFSRQGSGTEAFF. CDR3 DNA: TGTGCCAGCAGCTTTTCTAGACAGGGGTCGGGGACTGAAGCTTTCTTT.

This clonotype was observed many times. This sequence joins TRBV7-6 and TRBJ1-1; TRBD1 is a possible D gene (6 bases). Germline CDR1 is SGHVS and CDR2 is FNYEAQ. This CDR3 has 13 amino acids. Trimming cost V 5 bases and J 4 bases, with 11 bases left between them. The CDR3 DNA reads as TGTGCCAGCAGCCCAGGGGTCGGCACTGAAGCTTTCTTT. Translating gives CASSPGVGTEAFF.

This rearrangement joins TRBV12-3 or TRBV12-4 to TRBJ1-1; tentative D call: TRBD1 (6 bases). Between the trimmed V and J ends, which lost 11 bases and 8 bases, there was a span of 9 bases. This CDR3 comprises 9 residues. CDR3 DNA: TGTGCCCCCGGGACAGAAGCTTTCTTT. This codes for CAPGTEAFF.

This clonotype was found a few times. The chain uses TRBV20-1 and TRBJ1-5, with D possibly TRBD1 on 5 matching bases. Trimming cost V 3 bases and J 0 bases, with 9 bases left between them. The CDR3 consists of 14 residues. Germline CDR1 and CDR2: DFQATT and SNEGSKA (reference sequence). The CDR3 region is CSARGGNSNQPQHF. The CDR3 DNA follows: TGCAGTGCTAGGGGGGGGAATAGCAATCAGCCCCAGCATTTT.

This clonotype was observed many times. The chain employs TRBV7-2 and TRBJ2-5, with D uncertain. The germline V gene encodes CDR1 SGHTA and CDR2 FQGNSA. V was clipped by 1 base and J by 4 bases, with 7 bases between them. CDR3 size: 13 residues. The CDR3 sequence: CASSLVSIETQYF. For the CDR3, the DNA is TGTGCCAGCAGCTTAGTGTCGATAGAGACCCAGTACTTC.

The table lists this clonotype with a few counts. This chain uses TRBV10-3 with TRBJ1-6; TRBD1 aligns across 10 bases. The CDR3 is 15 residues long. V lost 4 bases, J lost 5 bases, and 2 bases stayed unmatched. From germline, CDR1 is ENHRY and CDR2 SYGVKD. The DNA for the CDR3 is TGTGCCATCAGTGGGGGGACAGGGGATAATTCACCCCTCCACTTT. It is translated as CAISGGTGDNSPLHF.

In its sample, this clonotype was seen many times. V is TRBV7-2 and J is TRBJ2-3, with unresolved D. The germline V gene has CDR1 SGHTA and CDR2 FQGNSA. This CDR3 contains 12 residues. V was clipped by 5 bases and J by 4 bases, with 7 bases between them. CDR3 in DNA: TGTGCCAGCAGCCCATTCTCAGATACGCAGTATTTT. Encoded protein: CASSPFSDTQYF.

This clonotype was seen a single time. The genes are TRBV20-1 and TRBJ2-7, with TRBD2 matching over 13 bases. V shed 4 bases, J shed 0 bases, and the junction held 12 bases outside the gene matches. The CDR3 length is 18 residues. Germline V gene sequence: CDR1 DFQATT, CDR2 SNEGSKA (reference sequence). The CDR3, as DNA: TGCAGTGCTACTCCCCCGGGACTAGCGGGGCCGATCTCCTACGAGCAGTACTTC. As protein: CSATPPGLAGPISYEQYF.

This clonotype was recorded a few times. This chain uses TRBV2 with TRBJ1-1; D call uncertain. V lost 4 bases and J lost 5, with 8 bases in between. Per the germline V gene, CDR1 is SNHLY and CDR2 is FYNNEI. The CDR3 totals 12 residues. The chain's CDR3 is CASSVMGTEAFF. The CDR3 region has the DNA TGTGCCAGCAGTGTAATGGGAACTGAAGCTTTCTTT.